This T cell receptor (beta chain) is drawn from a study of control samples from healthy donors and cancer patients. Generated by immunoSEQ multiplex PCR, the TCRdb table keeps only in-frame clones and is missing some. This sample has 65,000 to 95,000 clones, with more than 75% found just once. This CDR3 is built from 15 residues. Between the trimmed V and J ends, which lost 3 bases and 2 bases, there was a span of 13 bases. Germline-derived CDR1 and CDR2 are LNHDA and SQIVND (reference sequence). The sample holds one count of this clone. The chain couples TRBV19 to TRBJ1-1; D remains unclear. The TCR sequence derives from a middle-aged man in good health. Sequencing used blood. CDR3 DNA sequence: TGTGCCAGTAGTATCTCGGGCCTCCTAAACACTGAAGCTTTCTTT. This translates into CASSISGLLNTEAFF. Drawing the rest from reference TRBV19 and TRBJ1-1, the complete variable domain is DGGITQSPKYLFRKEGQNVTLSCEQNLNHDAMYWYRQDPGQGLRLIYYSQIVNDFQKGDIAEGYSVSREKKESFPLTVTSAQKNPTAFYLCASSISGLLNTEAFFGQGTRLTVV.